This T cell receptor (beta chain) was profiled in a study of OX40 agonist ivuxolimab in advanced cancers. Describing the broader study: Ivuxolimab, which targeted the costimulatory receptor OX40 (CD134), was an agonistic, fully human IgG2 monoclonal antibody. Intravenous ivuxolimab was administered to patients every 2 weeks at six dose levels: 0.01, 0.1, 0.3, 1.5, 3 and 10 mg/kg. Among the approximately 54 dose-escalation patients, about 19 had hepatocellular carcinoma, some 15 melanoma, 9 renal cell carcinoma and 9 head and neck cancer. In the dose-escalation cohort, 75% to 90% of patients were male, and the mean age was roughly 60 years with a range of about 20 to 90. Patients were allowed to have had prior anti-PD-1, anti-PD-L1 or anti-CTLA-4 therapy, and 40% to 45% of the dose-escalation patients had been treated with checkpoint inhibitors. Three dose-escalation patients achieved partial responses, one with hepatocellular carcinoma and two with cutaneous melanoma. Peripheral TCRbeta sequencing aimed to test whether ivuxolimab altered TCR sequence diversity and caused clonal T-cell expansion. The paper covers the monotherapy dose-escalation part of the phase I ivuxolimab trial, which included N ≈ 57 patients.

For sequencing of the TCRbeta CDR3 region, genomic DNA was extracted from the sorted cells. TCRbeta CDR3 regions were sequenced using the immunoSEQ Assay. Entries here come from immuneACCESS through TCRdb and include only in-frame sequences with V and J called. Some clones fail to appear in such tables; in the studies checked, an unresolved V gene covers under half of the shortfall, and the cause of the remainder is unknown. The sample has about 50,000 clones on record, 84% of them singletons. Almost 0.65% of the sample is held by the ten biggest clonotypes. As for this clone: Its target antigen remains unknown. Per-nucleotide qualities are absent, and no much larger clonotype sits a single base away.

V and J are truncated by 0 bases and 5 bases respectively, leaving an intervening sequence of 13 bases. Reading the germline V gene (reference sequence) gives CDR1 GTSNPN and CDR2 SVGIG. The CDR3, cysteine through phenylalanine, is 14 amino acids long. The only DNA kept is the CDR3, 42 bases in frame from the first base. Patients with a history of autoimmune disease or receiving systemic immunosuppression were excluded from the trial. Peripheral blood for TCR sequencing was collected from all dose cohorts at baseline, on cycle 4 day 1, and on cycle 7 day 1. The samples were drawn from a first-in-human, open-label, multicenter phase I dose-escalation trial of ivuxolimab. The trial enrolled adults with locally advanced or metastatic head and neck squamous cell, hepatocellular, melanoma or renal cell carcinoma. Before TCR sequencing, CD4+ T cells and CD8+ T cells were sorted from peripheral blood as separate populations.

Results the study describes overall, beyond this receptor: After ivuxolimab, CD8+ T cells had more expanded clones than CD4+ T cells on average. The antigen specificity of the clonally expanded peripheral T cells was not determined. Low levels of normalized T-cell clonal expansion were also seen in some nonresponding patients. Clonal expansion of both CD4+ and CD8+ blood T cells was observed from baseline to week 6 at doses 0.1 to 3.0 mg/kg. Partial responders in the 0.1-3.0 mg/kg groups had among the lowest normalized peripheral clonal expansion, especially among CD8+ T cells.

The clonotype comes from an adult with an advanced solid tumor such as melanoma, head and neck, liver or kidney cancer. The V and J segments used are TRBV30 and TRBJ1-1; the D gene cannot be resolved reliably. The sequences come from CD4+ or CD8+ T cells sorted from blood, collected in a trial of the OX40 agonist ivuxolimab. This receptor has the CDR3 CAWSVGGRGTEAFF. In nucleotide form, the sequence is TGTGCCTGGAGTGTGGGAGGGAGAGGTACTGAAGCTTTCTTT.